This TCR beta chain came from a study of T cells in Graves' hyperthyroidism and ophthalmopathy. This clonotype was counted between two and nine times. Authors of the study amplified TCR beta CDR3 regions from RNA transcripts. With the HTBI primer set, the TCR CDR3 went through a first round of RT-PCR. TCRdb re-derived calls from the multiplex PCR reads in MiXCR, one entry per CDR3 protein. The sample shows 300,000 to 400,000 distinct CDR3 sequences, approximately 14% of them seen only once. The V end lost 5 bases, the J end lost 3 bases, and 14 bases lay between the germline ends. Germline loops: CDR1 MNHEY, CDR2 SMNVEV (reference sequence). There are 16 residues in the CDR3.

The specimen was blood. The rearrangement uses TRBV27 and TRBJ1-6; possibly TRBD1 for D (6 bases). This TCR derives from a woman in her thirties with Graves' hyperthyroidism. CDR3 region: CASSARGGLYNSPLHF. DNA of the CDR3: TGTGCCAGCAGTGCCCGCGGGGGGCTCTATAATTCACCCCTCCACTTT.